One sample yielded the 15 T cell receptor beta chains listed below, sequenced in a study of CD8 T cells in Susac syndrome. When the RNA was reverse transcribed, random hexamers were used with an input of 0.5 to 1 ug. TCRdb analysed the immunoSEQ multiplex PCR reads with MiXCR anew, one entry per CDR3 protein. The sample consists of 120,000 or so distinct CDR3 sequences, around 94% of them appearing once. Material: CD4+ T cells from PBMCs. Receptor source: a human donor with multiple sclerosis.

The V call is TRBV5-1, the J call TRBJ2-7; D gene ambiguous. The CDR3 contains 14 residues. Trimming removed 0 bases at V and 3 bases at J, with 10 bases between. Germline V gene data show CDR1 as SGHRS and CDR2 as YFSETQ. CDR3 protein: CASSLEGLNYEQYF. The DNA of the CDR3 is TGCGCCAGCAGCTTGGAGGGCCTCAACTACGAGCAGTACTTC.

This sequence joins TRBV7-2 and TRBJ2-7, with D perhaps matching TRBD1 (5 bases). CDR1 and CDR2 from the germline V gene are SGHTA and FQGNSA. V was cut by 5 bases and J by 6 bases, with 14 bases left in between. This CDR3 is built from 13 residues. The CDR3 loop is CASSRNYQGEQYF. CDR3 bases: TGTGCCAGCAGCCGTAACTACCAGGGCGAGCAGTACTTC.

The CDR3: CASSPYDVLAQLQYF. CDR3 bases: TGTGCCAGCTCACCGTACGACGTGCTAGCCCAATTGCAGTATTTT. The chain employs TRBV18 and TRBJ2-3; D might be TRBD2 (5 bases). Germline loops: CDR1 KGHSH, CDR2 LQKENI. Trimming pared 3 bases from V and 11 bases from J, leaving 21 bases between. There are 15 residues in the CDR3.

The chain links TRBV3-1 to TRBJ2-7; D call uncertain. The CDR3 is made up of 13 amino acids. Germline CDR1 and CDR2: LGHDT and YNNKEL (reference sequence). V lost 2 bases and J 2 bases, leaving 7 bases between the germline ends. The CDR3 nucleotides are TGTGCCAGCAGCCAAACCGATACCTACGAGCAGTACTTC. Its protein is CASSQTDTYEQYF.

This rearrangement joins TRBV20-1 to TRBJ2-7; D ambiguous. Germline CDR1 reads DFQATT; CDR2 reads SNEGSKA (reference sequence). Trimming removed 1 base at V and 1 base at J, with 11 bases between. The CDR3 extends over 14 amino acids. The CDR3 sequence is CSARGLKGSYEQYF. CDR3 nucleotide sequence: TGCAGTGCTAGAGGCCTCAAGGGTTCCTACGAGCAGTACTTC.

The rearrangement joins TRBV4-2 to TRBJ2-2; D possibly corresponds to TRBD1 (6 bases). The CDR3 spans 15 residues. Trimming removed 0 bases at V and 3 bases at J, with 8 bases between. Germline V gene sequence: CDR1 LGHNA, CDR2 YNFKEQ. The CDR3 is CASSQEGADTGELFF. CDR3 in DNA: TGTGCCAGCAGCCAAGAGGGGGCGGACACCGGGGAGCTGTTTTTT.

The chain uses TRBV5-1 and TRBJ2-5, with D tentatively TRBD1 or TRBD2 (5 bases each). Trimming stripped 0 bases from V and 1 base from J, with 16 bases between. The CDR3 loop spans 17 amino acids. Per the germline V gene, CDR1 is SGHRS and CDR2 is YFSETQ. The CDR3 here is CASSLGLGRDVQETQYF. CDR3 in DNA: TGCGCCAGCAGCTTGGGCCTAGGCAGGGACGTCCAAGAGACCCAGTACTTC. The full variable domain, with the rest looked up from reference TRBV5-1 and TRBJ2-5, is KAGVTQTPRYLIKTRGQQVTLSCSPISGHRSVSWYQQTPGQGLQFLFEYFSETQRNKGNFPGRFSGRQFSNSRSEMNVSTLELGDSALYLCASSLGLGRDVQETQYFGPGTRLLVL.

The gene calls are TRBV13 and TRBJ2-2, with 8 bases that match TRBD2. The CDR3 consists of 14 residues. The germline gives CDR1 PRHDT, CDR2 FYEKMQ (reference sequence). The V and J ends lost 6 bases and 4 bases, in that order; junction bases with no gene match: 4. CDR3 DNA: TGTGCCAGCAGACGGGGGGGCCTCACCGGGGAGCTGTTTTTT. Translation gives CASRRGGLTGELFF. Full variable domain (rest looked up from reference TRBV13 and TRBJ2-2): AAGVIQSPRHLIKEKRETATLKCYPIPRHDTVYWYQQGPGQDPQFLISFYEKMQSDKGSIPDRFSAQQFSDYHSELNMSSLELGDSALYFCASRRGGLTGELFFGEGSRLTVL.

This chain joins TRBV7-9 and TRBJ2-7, with 7 bases identical to TRBD1. The CDR3 contains 14 residues. Germline CDR1 is SEHNR and CDR2 is FQNEAQ (reference sequence). Trimming at V came to 6 bases and at J to 3 bases, leaving 8 bases not matched to a gene. The CDR3 nucleotides read TGTGCCAGCAGTCAAGGGGGCGCGATCTACGAGCAGTACTTC. Translation gives CASSQGGAIYEQYF.

The rearrangement links TRBV5-4 to TRBJ2-7; D possibly uses TRBD1 or TRBD2 (6 bases each). In germline, CDR1 is SGHNT, CDR2 YYREEE (reference sequence). The length of the CDR3 is 13 residues. V was trimmed by 3 bases and J by 6 bases, leaving 13 bases between them. CDR3 sequence: CASSYGGNGEQYF. The CDR3 nucleotides read TGTGCCAGCAGCTACGGGGGCAACGGCGAGCAGTACTTC.

The V call is TRBV7-2, the J call TRBJ2-7; TRBD2 matches 8 bases. CDR3 size: 15 residues. J lost 5 bases, V lost 5 bases, and 11 bases had no gene match. Germline assignment: CDR1 SGHTA and CDR2 FQGNSA. The CDR3, as DNA: TGTGCCAGCAGCCTTAGCGGGGCCCTAGTAAACGAGCAGTACTTC. Protein: CASSLSGALVNEQYF.

The chain carries TRBV4-1 and TRBJ2-2, with TRBD1 matching over 8 bases. The V segment lost 4 bases and the J segment 1 base; nucleotides outside the gene matches: 5. Germline V lookup: CDR1 MGHRA, CDR2 YSYEKL. The CDR3 spans 16 residues. CDR3 sequence: CASSRLGQGNTGELFF. The CDR3 DNA is TGCGCCAGCAGCCGCCTTGGACAGGGGAACACCGGGGAGCTGTTTTTT.

The gene calls are TRBV18 and TRBJ2-2; either TRBD1 or TRBD2 may fit D (6 bases each). Germline loops: CDR1 KGHSH, CDR2 LQKENI. This CDR3 comprises 16 residues. The V end lost 2 bases, the J end lost 0 bases, and 10 bases lay between the germline ends. CDR3 sequence (DNA): TGTGCCAGCTCACCAATCGGGGGCCCGAACACCGGGGAGCTGTTTTTT. It is translated as CASSPIGGPNTGELFF.

This rearrangement joins TRBV10-3 to TRBJ2-2, with D possibly TRBD1 on 6 matching bases. V lost 6 bases and J 2 bases, leaving 19 bases between the germline ends. The CDR3 sequence is 17 residues long. Germline CDR1 and CDR2: ENHRY and SYGVKD. The CDR3 region has the DNA TGTGCCATCAGAAAAGGGGGTCAATCGCTTAACACCGGGGAGCTGTTTTTT. Translating gives CAIRKGGQSLNTGELFF.

The V gene is TRBV5-4, the J gene TRBJ1-4; weak D call: TRBD1 (5 bases). Trimming stripped 3 bases from V and 7 bases from J, with 16 bases between. The CDR3 spans 15 residues. Looked up from germline, CDR1 is SGHNT and CDR2 is YYREEE (reference sequence). CDR3 bases: TGTGCCAGCAGCTCCGGGGGGGGTCGGAGTGAAAAACTGTTTTTT. Encoded protein: CASSSGGGRSEKLFF.